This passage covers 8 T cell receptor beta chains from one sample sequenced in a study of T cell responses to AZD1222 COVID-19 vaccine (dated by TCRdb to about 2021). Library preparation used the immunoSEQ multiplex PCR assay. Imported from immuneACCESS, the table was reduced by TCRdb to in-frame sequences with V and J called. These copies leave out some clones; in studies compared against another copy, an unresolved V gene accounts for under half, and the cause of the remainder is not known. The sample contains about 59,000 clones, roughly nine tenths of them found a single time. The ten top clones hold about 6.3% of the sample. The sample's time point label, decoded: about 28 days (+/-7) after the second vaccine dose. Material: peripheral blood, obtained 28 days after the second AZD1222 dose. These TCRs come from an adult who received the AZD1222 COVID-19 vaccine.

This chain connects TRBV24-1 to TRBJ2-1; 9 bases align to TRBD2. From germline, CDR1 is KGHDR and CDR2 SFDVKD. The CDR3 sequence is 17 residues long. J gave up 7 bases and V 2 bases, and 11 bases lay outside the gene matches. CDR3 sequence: CATSDSAGGPLRNEQFF. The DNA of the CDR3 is TGTGCCACCAGTGATTCAGCGGGAGGTCCCCTGAGGAATGAGCAGTTCTTC.

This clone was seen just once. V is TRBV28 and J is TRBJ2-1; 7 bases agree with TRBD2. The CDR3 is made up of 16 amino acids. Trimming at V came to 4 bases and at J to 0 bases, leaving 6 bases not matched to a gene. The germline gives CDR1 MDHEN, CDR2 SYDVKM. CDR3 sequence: CASSSATSASYNEQFF. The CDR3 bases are TGTGCCAGCAGTTCTGCTACTAGCGCCTCCTACAATGAGCAGTTCTTC.

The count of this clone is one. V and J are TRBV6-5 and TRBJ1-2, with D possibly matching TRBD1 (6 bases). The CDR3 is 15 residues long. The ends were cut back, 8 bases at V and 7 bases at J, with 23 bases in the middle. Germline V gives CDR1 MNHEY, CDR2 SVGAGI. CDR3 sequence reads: CASEVPLTGWVGYTF. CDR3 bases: TGTGCCAGCGAAGTACCTCTTACAGGGTGGGTTGGCTACACCTTC.

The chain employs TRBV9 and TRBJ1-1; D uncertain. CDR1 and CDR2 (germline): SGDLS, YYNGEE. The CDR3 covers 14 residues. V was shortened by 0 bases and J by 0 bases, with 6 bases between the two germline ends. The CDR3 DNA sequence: TGTGCCAGCAGCGTAGCACAGATGAACACTGAAGCTTTCTTT. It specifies CASSVAQMNTEAFF. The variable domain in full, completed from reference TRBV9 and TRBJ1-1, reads DSGVTQTPKHLITATGQRVTLRCSPRSGDLSVYWYQQSLDQGLQFLIQYYNGEERAKGNILERFSAQQFPDLHSELNLSSLELGDSALYFCASSVAQMNTEAFFGQGTRLTVV.

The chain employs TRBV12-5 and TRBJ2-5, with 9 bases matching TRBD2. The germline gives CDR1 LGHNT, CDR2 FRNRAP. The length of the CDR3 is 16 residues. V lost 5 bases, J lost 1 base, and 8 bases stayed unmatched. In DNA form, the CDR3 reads TGTGCTAGTGGTCCCATAGCGGGGGACCTCCAAGAGACCCAGTACTTC. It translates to CASGPIAGDLQETQYF.

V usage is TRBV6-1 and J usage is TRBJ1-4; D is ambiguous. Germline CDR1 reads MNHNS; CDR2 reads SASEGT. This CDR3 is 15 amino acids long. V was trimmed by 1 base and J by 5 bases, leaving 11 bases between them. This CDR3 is CASSEGSGRNEKLFF. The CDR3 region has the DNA TGTGCCAGCAGTGAAGGGTCTGGAAGGAATGAAAAACTGTTTTTT.

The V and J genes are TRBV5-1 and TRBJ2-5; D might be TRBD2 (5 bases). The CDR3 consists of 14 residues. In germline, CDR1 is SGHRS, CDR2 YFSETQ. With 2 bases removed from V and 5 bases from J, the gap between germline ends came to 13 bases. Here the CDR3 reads CASSFRTDSETQYF. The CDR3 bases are TGCGCCAGCAGCTTCCGGACGGACTCGGAGACCCAGTACTTC.

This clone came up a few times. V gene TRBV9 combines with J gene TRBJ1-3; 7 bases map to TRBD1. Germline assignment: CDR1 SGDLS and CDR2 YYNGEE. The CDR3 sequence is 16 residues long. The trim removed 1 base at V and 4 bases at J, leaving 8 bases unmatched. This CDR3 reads CASSVTGVGSGNTIYF. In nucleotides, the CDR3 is TGTGCCAGCAGCGTAACAGGGGTGGGATCGGGAAACACCATATATTTT. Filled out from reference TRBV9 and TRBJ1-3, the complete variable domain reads DSGVTQTPKHLITATGQRVTLRCSPRSGDLSVYWYQQSLDQGLQFLIQYYNGEERAKGNILERFSAQQFPDLHSELNLSSLELGDSALYFCASSVTGVGSGNTIYFGEGSWLTVV.